These T cell receptor beta chains were read from a single sample in a study of spatial heterogeneity in lung cancer. TCRdb re-called the 5' RACE reads through MiXCR, storing one row per CDR3 protein. This table has over 15,000 distinct CDR3 sequences, 6.8% appearing once. The sequenced sample was lung tumor tissue, obtained at surgery. The receptors originated from a female donor with early-stage non-small cell lung cancer. CDR3s include the opening cysteine and the closing phenylalanine or tryptophan. D genes are given only for firm matches. The listing skips clone size in some rows; elsewhere it reads once, few, many or a size class.

j_call: TRBJ2-7
clone_size: .
v_call: TRBV6-5
d_call: .
cdr3_nt: TGTGCCAGCAGTTACTCGACGGGACGGTACGAGCAGTACTTC
cdr3_aa: CASSYSTGRYEQYF

j_call: TRBJ2-7
clone_size: many
v_call: TRBV5-1
d_call: .
cdr3_nt: TGCGCCAGCAGCCTGGGGGCGACAACCTACGAGCAGTACTTC
cdr3_aa: CASSLGATTYEQYF

j_call: TRBJ2-3
clone_size: many
v_call: TRBV7-8
d_call: TRBD2
cdr3_nt: TGTGCCAGCAGCATTCGGGGGGGAGATACGCAGTATTTT
cdr3_aa: CASSIRGGDTQYF

j_call: TRBJ1-2
clone_size: many
v_call: TRBV25-1
d_call: TRBD1
cdr3_nt: TGTGCCAGCAGTGGCGGGGACAGGGGTCCCCTCAACTATGGCTACACCTTC
cdr3_aa: CASSGGDRGPLNYGYTF

j_call: TRBJ1-4
clone_size: .
v_call: TRBV18
d_call: .
cdr3_nt: TGTGCCAGCTCACCAACCCCGTCGGACGGTTCTAATGAAAAACTGTTTTTT
cdr3_aa: CASSPTPSDGSNEKLFF

j_call: TRBJ2-2
clone_size: many
v_call: TRBV7-8
d_call: .
cdr3_nt: TGTGCCAGCAGCTTAGTACAGTCGAACACCGGGGAGCTGTTTTTT
cdr3_aa: CASSLVQSNTGELFF

j_call: TRBJ2-3
clone_size: .
v_call: TRBV5-4
d_call: TRBD2
cdr3_nt: TGTGCCAGTAAAAGCGGGGGGGCTACAGATACGCAGTATTTT
cdr3_aa: CASKSGGATDTQYF

j_call: TRBJ2-5
clone_size: many
v_call: TRBV7-8
d_call: .
cdr3_nt: TGTGCCAGCAGCTTAGCCGGGGCGGGGTGGGTCGAGACCCAGTACTTC
cdr3_aa: CASSLAGAGWVETQYF

j_call: TRBJ2-5
clone_size: medium-sized
v_call: TRBV11-2
d_call: TRBD1
cdr3_nt: TGTGCCAGCAGCTTAGGGAAAGGACAGGTGTACCAAGAGACCCAGTACTTC
cdr3_aa: CASSLGKGQVYQETQYF

j_call: TRBJ1-2
clone_size: many
v_call: TRBV20-1
d_call: TRBD1
cdr3_nt: TGCAGTGCTAGACGGACAGGTTCATATGGCTACACCTTC
cdr3_aa: CSARRTGSYGYTF

j_call: TRBJ1-2
clone_size: medium-sized
v_call: TRBV7-2
d_call: TRBD1
cdr3_nt: TGTGCCAGCAGCTCCGGACAGGGCTATGGCTACACCTTC
cdr3_aa: CASSSGQGYGYTF

j_call: TRBJ2-1
clone_size: many
v_call: TRBV6-4
d_call: TRBD2
cdr3_nt: TGTGCCAGCAGCGCCCTAGCGGGGGGATCGGGTGAGCAGTTCTTC
cdr3_aa: CASSALAGGSGEQFF

j_call: TRBJ1-1
clone_size: many
v_call: TRBV12-3/TRBV12-4
d_call: .
cdr3_nt: TGTGCCAGCAGTTTAAAGGGGCGCACTGAAGCTTTCTTT
cdr3_aa: CASSLKGRTEAFF

j_call: TRBJ1-1
clone_size: many
v_call: TRBV2
d_call: .
cdr3_nt: TGTGCCAGCAGGATTAACAGGGTTCAGAACACTGAAGCTTTCTTT
cdr3_aa: CASRINRVQNTEAFF

j_call: TRBJ1-1
clone_size: many
v_call: TRBV2
d_call: .
cdr3_nt: TGTGCCAGCAGTGAAGGAGGGGGATACACTGAAGCTTTCTTT
cdr3_aa: CASSEGGGYTEAFF

j_call: TRBJ2-3
clone_size: many
v_call: TRBV3-1
d_call: TRBD2
cdr3_nt: TGTGCCAGCAGCCCCTTTGCTAGCGGGGGGACCACAGATACGCAGTATTTT
cdr3_aa: CASSPFASGGTTDTQYF

j_call: TRBJ1-2
clone_size: many
v_call: TRBV28
d_call: .
cdr3_nt: TGTGCCAGCAGCAGGGCATCCTATGGCTACACCTTC
cdr3_aa: CASSRASYGYTF

j_call: TRBJ2-7
clone_size: many
v_call: TRBV10-3
d_call: TRBD1
cdr3_nt: TGTGCCATCAGTCATAGACAGGGGATTACCTACGAGCAGTACTTC
cdr3_aa: CAISHRQGITYEQYF

j_call: TRBJ1-6
clone_size: many
v_call: TRBV28
d_call: .
cdr3_nt: TGTGCCAGCAGTTTATACAGTACTTATAATTCACCCCTCCACTTT
cdr3_aa: CASSLYSTYNSPLHF

j_call: TRBJ2-7
clone_size: medium-sized
v_call: TRBV9
d_call: TRBD1
cdr3_nt: TGTGCCAGCACCCCCGGACAGGGATCCTCCTACGAGCAGTACTTC
cdr3_aa: CASTPGQGSSYEQYF

j_call: TRBJ1-2
clone_size: medium-sized
v_call: TRBV5-6
d_call: .
cdr3_nt: TGTGCCAGCAACCGCGGCCTGAACTATGGCTACACCTTC
cdr3_aa: CASNRGLNYGYTF

j_call: TRBJ2-4
clone_size: .
v_call: TRBV5-1
d_call: TRBD1
cdr3_nt: TGCGCCAGCAGCTTGGAGAGGACAGGGGCCACCGGAAACATTCAGTACTTC
cdr3_aa: CASSLERTGATGNIQYF

j_call: TRBJ2-3
clone_size: .
v_call: TRBV4-1
d_call: TRBD2
cdr3_nt: TGCGCCAGCAGCAGCGGGGGGTCTTCTAGCACAGATACGCAGTATTTT
cdr3_aa: CASSSGGSSSTDTQYF

j_call: TRBJ2-5
clone_size: many
v_call: TRBV7-3
d_call: .
cdr3_nt: TGTGCCAGCAGCTTATCTCCACAGGAGACCCAGTACTTC
cdr3_aa: CASSLSPQETQYF

j_call: TRBJ2-3
clone_size: few
v_call: TRBV20-1
d_call: TRBD1
cdr3_nt: TGCAGTGGCAAGGACAGGGGGGCTACAGATACGCAGTATTTT
cdr3_aa: CSGKDRGATDTQYF

j_call: TRBJ2-7
clone_size: many
v_call: TRBV11-3
d_call: .
cdr3_nt: TGTGCCAGCAGCTTAGAAGGGGCGAGGGAGCAGTACTTC
cdr3_aa: CASSLEGAREQYF

j_call: TRBJ2-5
clone_size: many
v_call: TRBV6-1
d_call: TRBD2
cdr3_nt: TGTGCCATTCTAGCGGAGTACCAAGAGACCCAGTACTTC
cdr3_aa: CAILAEYQETQYF

j_call: TRBJ2-2
clone_size: many
v_call: TRBV7-2
d_call: .
cdr3_nt: TGTGCCAGCAGCTTAGCGCACTACACCGGGGAGCTGTTTTTT
cdr3_aa: CASSLAHYTGELFF

j_call: TRBJ1-1
clone_size: many
v_call: TRBV12-3/TRBV12-4
d_call: .
cdr3_nt: TGTGCCAGCAGTTTGTCAGGGGCCAGGCGGACTGAAGCTTTCTTT
cdr3_aa: CASSLSGARRTEAFF

j_call: TRBJ2-3
clone_size: few
v_call: TRBV7-2
d_call: .
cdr3_nt: TGTGCCAGCAGCTTGGCCTACACAGATACGCAGTATTTT
cdr3_aa: CASSLAYTDTQYF

j_call: TRBJ1-1
clone_size: few
v_call: TRBV6-2/TRBV6-3
d_call: .
cdr3_nt: TGTGCCAGCAGTTACCGGGACAACACTGAAGCTTTCTTT
cdr3_aa: CASSYRDNTEAFF

j_call: TRBJ2-7
clone_size: many
v_call: TRBV3-1
d_call: .
cdr3_nt: TGTGCCAGCAGCCCGGCGCCCTCCCCCTACGAGCAGTACTTC
cdr3_aa: CASSPAPSPYEQYF

j_call: TRBJ1-1
clone_size: medium-sized
v_call: TRBV20-1
d_call: TRBD1
cdr3_nt: TGCAGTGCTACCCTACAAGGGGGCCCTAACACTGAAGCTTTCTTT
cdr3_aa: CSATLQGGPNTEAFF

j_call: TRBJ2-5
clone_size: many
v_call: TRBV7-3
d_call: .
cdr3_nt: TGTGCCAGCAAGGGGTCGGGAGAGACCCAGTACTTC
cdr3_aa: CASKGSGETQYF

j_call: TRBJ1-1
clone_size: many
v_call: TRBV5-1
d_call: .
cdr3_nt: TGCGCCAGCAGCCGAGGCGGGGAGAGGGTCACTGAAGCTTTCTTT
cdr3_aa: CASSRGGERVTEAFF

j_call: TRBJ2-7
clone_size: .
v_call: TRBV9
d_call: TRBD2
cdr3_nt: TGTGCCAGCAGCGTAGGCGGGGGGACCCGCGAGCAGTACTTC
cdr3_aa: CASSVGGGTREQYF